This passage covers 5 T cell receptor beta chains from one sample sequenced in a study of shared clonotypes between healthy human individuals. Generated by immunoSEQ multiplex PCR, the TCRdb table keeps only in-frame clones and is missing some. The top ten hold 0.13% of the sample, which has some 2,000,000 clones, 95% seen once. The sample taken for sequencing was naive CD4+ T cells sorted from blood. Regarding subset: CD45RA+ positively selected. These receptors all come from a man younger than 35 in good health.

The chain carries TRBV4-1 and TRBJ2-1, with 9 bases identical to TRBD2. The CDR3 loop spans 18 amino acids. Trimming took 2 bases from V and 7 from J; bases not matched to a gene: 15. Germline V gene data show CDR1 as MGHRA and CDR2 as YSYEKL. CDR3 region: CASSQRVSREGPRNEQFF. CDR3 nucleotides: TGCGCCAGCAGCCAAAGGGTCTCGCGGGAGGGCCCTCGGAATGAGCAGTTCTTC.

V and J are TRBV19 and TRBJ1-2; D might be TRBD1 (5 bases). Germline V lookup: CDR1 LNHDA, CDR2 SQIVND (reference sequence). The CDR3 loop spans 14 amino acids. The V end was cut by 0 bases, the J end by 8 bases, with 13 bases between. The CDR3 bases are TGTGCCAGTAGTATAGATCAGGGACCCTCCGGCTACACCTTC. Protein sequence: CASSIDQGPSGYTF.

The chain recombines TRBV10-3 with TRBJ2-2; TRBD2 matches 10 bases. CDR1 is ENHRY, CDR2 SYGVKD, per germline. CDR3 length: 17 residues. The junction had 11 bases not matched to a gene; V was cut back by 6 bases and J by 4 bases. The CDR3 region has the DNA TGTGCCATCAGCAACCTAGCGGGAGCGGGGATCACCGGGGAGCTGTTTTTT. It specifies CAISNLAGAGITGELFF.

The rearrangement uses TRBV7-8 and TRBJ2-7, with 7 bases lining up with TRBD1. The V and J ends lost 5 bases and 0 bases, in that order; junction bases with no gene match: 10. CDR1 and CDR2 (germline): SGHVS, FQNEAQ. The CDR3 runs to 16 residues. CDR3: CASSPRAGGNSYEQYF. For the CDR3, the DNA is TGTGCCAGCAGCCCCAGGGCAGGGGGAAACTCCTACGAGCAGTACTTC. Full variable domain (outside the CDR3, taken from reference TRBV7-8 and TRBJ2-7): GAGVSQSPRYKVAKRGQDVALRCDPISGHVSLFWYQQALGQGPEFLTYFQNEAQLDKSGLPSDRFFAERPEGSVSTLKIQRTQQEDSAVYLCASSPRAGGNSYEQYFGPGTRLTVT.

The gene calls are TRBV25-1 and TRBJ1-5; D is unclear. This CDR3 has 12 amino acids. Germline V lookup: CDR1 MGHDK, CDR2 SYGVNS. The germline V and J ends were trimmed by 1 base and 9 bases, with 7 bases remaining between them. CDR3 sequence: CASSESDRPQHF. For the CDR3, the DNA is TGTGCCAGCAGTGAATCCGATCGGCCCCAGCATTTT.